These 22 T cell receptor beta chains share one sample of origin, sequenced in a study of blood T cell repertoires in COVID-19. Produced via immunoSEQ multiplex PCR; TCRdb's table is partial and in-frame only. Found here are approximately 93,000 clones, roughly 88% of them singletons; the top ten hold 27%. Specimen: peripheral blood. The receptors come from a man aged 50-59 years with active or convalescent COVID-19.

The J gene is TRBJ2-5, the V gene TRBV3-1 (or the pseudogene TRBV3-2), with D possibly being TRBD2 (6 bases). V lost 1 base and J lost 6, with 15 bases in between. CDR3 size: 15 residues. Germline V gene sequence: CDR1 LGHDT, CDR2 YNNKEL (reference sequence). The CDR3 nucleotides read TGTGCCAGCAGCCAAGTGCCAGCGGGTAAAAAGACCCAGTACTTC. Translating it yields CASSQVPAGKKTQYF.

The chain uses TRBV29-1 and TRBJ1-2, with 8 positions matching TRBD1. Losses at the gene ends were 5 bases for V and 8 bases for J; bases not matched to a gene: 10. The CDR3 totals 13 residues. CDR1 and CDR2 from the germline V gene are SQVTM and ANQGSEA. CDR3 DNA: TGCAGCGTTTCGGACAGGGTTGGTAGGGGCTACACCTTC. Amino acids: CSVSDRVGRGYTF.

To note about this clone: The same CDR3 can be traced to other DNA sequences in this sample. The gene calls are TRBV19 and TRBJ1-1; no firm D call. V was clipped by 3 bases and J by 5 bases, with 10 bases between them. Germline V gene sequence: CDR1 LNHDA, CDR2 SQIVND (reference sequence). This CDR3 is built from 13 residues. DNA of the CDR3: TGTGCCAGTAGTATCCGGGGAGGGACTGAAGCTTTCTTT. Translation gives CASSIRGGTEAFF.

The chain couples TRBV23-1 to TRBJ2-7, with D perhaps TRBD2 (6 bases). TRBV23-1 is filed as an ORF, its function uncertain. Trimming took 3 bases from V and 0 from J, leaving 6 bases between them. The CDR3 extends over 13 amino acids. The CDR3 sequence: CASSHGSSYEQYF. In DNA, the CDR3 is TGCGCCAGCAGTCACGGGAGCTCCTACGAGCAGTACTTC.

The chain uses TRBV11-2 and TRBJ2-7; no firm D call. V was trimmed by 1 base and J by 3 bases, leaving 4 bases between them. The germline gives CDR1 SGHAT, CDR2 FQNNGV. This CDR3 comprises 12 residues. The CDR3 coding sequence is TGTGCCAGCAGCTTAGTCCGCTACGAGCAGTACTTC. Translation: CASSLVRYEQYF.

This clone was observed a handful of times. The gene calls are TRBV11-3 and TRBJ2-7; TRBD1 is a possible D gene (6 bases). V lost 2 bases to trimming and J lost 3 bases, with 11 bases between them. CDR1 SGHNT and CDR2 YENEEA come from the germline V gene. The CDR3 is made up of 14 amino acids. The CDR3 reads CASSLSGQSYEQYF. Written as DNA, the CDR3 is TGTGCCAGCAGCTTAAGTGGACAGAGCTACGAGCAGTACTTC.

This clone came up a few times. The chain joins TRBV15 to TRBJ1-3; D perhaps matches TRBD1 (5 bases). Per germline, CDR1 LNHNV and CDR2 YYDKDF (reference sequence). Trimming pared 4 bases from V and 0 bases from J, leaving 19 bases between. This CDR3 region has 18 residues. CDR3 amino acids: CATSKRVSGGISGNTIYF. The CDR3 bases are TGTGCCACCAGCAAAAGGGTTAGCGGGGGGATCTCTGGAAACACCATATATTTT.

The rearrangement links TRBV28 to TRBJ1-2, with D unresolved. The germline CDR1 and CDR2 sequences are MDHEN and SYDVKM. Trimming stripped 3 bases from V and 7 bases from J, with 9 bases between. The CDR3 is 12 amino acids. CDR3 sequence: CASSFSGGGYTF. The DNA for the CDR3 is TGTGCCAGCAGTTTCTCGGGAGGTGGCTACACCTTC.

The J gene is TRBJ2-2, the V gene TRBV18, with 10 bases lining up with TRBD2. V lost 3 bases and J lost 5; bases outside the gene matches: 6. The CDR3 length is 16 residues. CDR1 and CDR2 (germline): KGHSH, LQKENI. CDR3 in amino acids: CASSPLAGASTGELFF. The CDR3 DNA sequence: TGTGCCAGCTCACCGCTAGCGGGAGCTTCTACCGGGGAGCTGTTTTTT.

The chain is built from TRBV10-1 and TRBJ2-7; D might be TRBD1 (6 bases). The length of the CDR3 is 12 residues. Germline values: CDR1 WNHNN, CDR2 SYGVQD (reference sequence). Trimming shortened V by 6 bases and J by 3 bases, and 9 bases separated the two germline ends. CDR3: CASSRDNYEQYF. The CDR3 DNA follows: TGCGCCAGCAGCCGGGACAACTACGAGCAGTACTTC.

The rearrangement joins TRBV11-2 to TRBJ1-5, with D perhaps matching TRBD1 (5 bases). Germline-derived CDR1 and CDR2 are SGHAT and FQNNGV. This CDR3 has 17 residues. V lost 3 bases to trimming and J lost 0 bases, with 15 bases between them. The CDR3 reads CASSLGGTDYSNQPQHF. The CDR3 DNA sequence: TGTGCCAGCAGCTTGGGGGGGACGGACTATAGCAATCAGCCCCAGCATTTT.

This chain uses TRBV3-1 (or the pseudogene TRBV3-2) with TRBJ1-1; 8 positions match TRBD1. The V and J ends lost 0 bases and 10 bases, in that order; junction bases with no gene match: 4. The CDR3 is 13 residues long. CDR1 and CDR2 from the germline V gene are LGHDT and YNNKEL (reference sequence). Here the CDR3 DNA reads TGTGCCAGCAGCCAAGAGAACAGGGGGGGAGCTTTCTTT. It is translated as CASSQENRGGAFF.

The gene calls are TRBV5-1 and TRBJ1-1; TRBD1 might be the D (5 bases). CDR1 and CDR2 from the germline V gene are SGHRS and YFSETQ. The CDR3 sequence is 14 residues long. V lost 4 bases, J lost 4 bases, and 14 bases lay in between. CDR3: CASSRDGAATEAFF. CDR3 nucleotide sequence: TGCGCCAGCAGCCGAGATGGGGCGGCCACTGAAGCTTTCTTT.

The sample holds one count of this clone. This chain links TRBV3-1 (or the pseudogene TRBV3-2) with TRBJ2-2; the match to TRBD2 covers 14 bases. Germline V gives CDR1 LGHDT, CDR2 YNNKEL (reference sequence). There are 16 residues in the CDR3. V lost 6 bases, J lost 3 bases, and 3 bases stayed unmatched. CDR3 sequence reads: CASRTTSGRDTGELFF. The CDR3 DNA reads TGTGCCAGCAGGACGACTAGCGGGAGGGACACCGGGGAGCTGTTTTTT.

The chain links TRBV30 to TRBJ2-1, with D tentatively TRBD1 (5 bases). This CDR3 region has 16 residues. V lost 5 bases to trimming and J lost 4 bases, with 21 bases between them. Germline lookup yields CDR1 GTSNPN and CDR2 SVGIG (reference sequence). CDR3 residues: CAWQQKKGPIYNEQFF. The CDR3 DNA follows: TGTGCCTGGCAACAAAAGAAGGGGCCCATTTACAATGAGCAGTTCTTC.

V is TRBV11-2 and J is TRBJ2-1; 7 nucleotides match TRBD2. CDR3 length: 15 residues. V was pared by 3 bases and J by 2 bases, with 4 bases of the junction left unmatched. Germline CDR1 reads SGHAT; CDR2 reads FQNNGV. The CDR3: CASSFGSGTYNEQFF. CDR3 DNA sequence: TGTGCCAGCAGCTTCGGAAGCGGGACCTACAATGAGCAGTTCTTC.

J is TRBJ2-3 and V is TRBV6-6; D is uncertain. V was trimmed by 5 bases and J by 4 bases, leaving 4 bases between them. Looked up from germline, CDR1 is MNHNY and CDR2 is SVGAGI (reference sequence). The CDR3 consists of 11 residues. The CDR3 nucleotides read TGTGCCAGCAGTAGCCCAGATACGCAGTATTTT. This codes for CASSSPDTQYF.

This clone was found a few times. This chain connects TRBV6-6 to TRBJ2-3; D is undetermined. The CDR3 loop spans 14 amino acids. V was pared by 7 bases and J by 1 base, with 12 bases between. Per germline, CDR1 MNHNY and CDR2 SVGAGI (reference sequence). The CDR3 sequence is CASITALGTDTQYF. The CDR3 DNA sequence: TGTGCCAGCATTACAGCTTTGGGCACAGATACGCAGTATTTT.

This chain joins TRBV6-2 or TRBV6-3 and TRBJ2-2; tentative D call: TRBD2 (6 bases). V lost 4 bases, J lost 1 base, and 19 bases lay in between. The length of the CDR3 is 18 residues. CDR1 and CDR2 from the germline V gene are MNHEY and SVGEGT. CDR3 nucleotide sequence: TGTGCCAGCAGTTCCTGGCCGGCGGGACCCCTGAACACCGGGGAGCTGTTTTTT. Amino acid sequence: CASSSWPAGPLNTGELFF.

This clone was recorded once. The genes are TRBV27 and TRBJ2-2; weak D call: TRBD2 (6 bases). This CDR3 is built from 15 residues. V was clipped by 3 bases and J by 4 bases, with 12 bases between them. Germline assignment: CDR1 MNHEY and CDR2 SMNVEV (reference sequence). The CDR3, as DNA: TGTGCCAGCAGTTTTCGGGGGAGGAGCACCGGGGAGCTGTTTTTT. Encoded protein: CASSFRGRSTGELFF.

The chain joins TRBV18 to TRBJ2-1; TRBD2 matches 13 bases. The ends lost 2 bases at V and 7 bases at J; junction bases unmatched: 17. The CDR3 is made up of 20 amino acids. Germline-derived CDR1 and CDR2 are KGHSH and LQKENI. CDR3 nucleotides: TGTGCCAGCTCACCAGAGAAGGGCCCAGGACTAGCGGGAGATCGGAATGAGCAGTTCTTC. It yields the protein CASSPEKGPGLAGDRNEQFF.

V usage is TRBV7-2 and J usage is TRBJ2-7; 8 nucleotides match TRBD2. The ends lost 1 base at V and 5 bases at J; junction bases unmatched: 10. The CDR3 covers 16 residues. Germline CDR1 reads SGHTA; CDR2 reads FQGNSA. The CDR3 protein is CASSLVGGASGHEQYF. In DNA form, the CDR3 reads TGTGCCAGCAGCTTAGTAGGAGGGGCTAGCGGGCACGAGCAGTACTTC.